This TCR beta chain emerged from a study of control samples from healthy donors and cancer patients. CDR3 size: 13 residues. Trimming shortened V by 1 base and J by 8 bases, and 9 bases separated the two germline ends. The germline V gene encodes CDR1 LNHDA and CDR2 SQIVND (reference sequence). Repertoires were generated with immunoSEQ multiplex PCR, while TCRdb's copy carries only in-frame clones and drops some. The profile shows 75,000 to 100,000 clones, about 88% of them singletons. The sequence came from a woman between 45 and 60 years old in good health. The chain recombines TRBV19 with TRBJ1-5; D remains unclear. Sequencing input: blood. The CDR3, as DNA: TGTGCCAGTAGTATAGCAAGTTATGAGCCCCAGCATTTT. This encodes CASSIASYEPQHF.